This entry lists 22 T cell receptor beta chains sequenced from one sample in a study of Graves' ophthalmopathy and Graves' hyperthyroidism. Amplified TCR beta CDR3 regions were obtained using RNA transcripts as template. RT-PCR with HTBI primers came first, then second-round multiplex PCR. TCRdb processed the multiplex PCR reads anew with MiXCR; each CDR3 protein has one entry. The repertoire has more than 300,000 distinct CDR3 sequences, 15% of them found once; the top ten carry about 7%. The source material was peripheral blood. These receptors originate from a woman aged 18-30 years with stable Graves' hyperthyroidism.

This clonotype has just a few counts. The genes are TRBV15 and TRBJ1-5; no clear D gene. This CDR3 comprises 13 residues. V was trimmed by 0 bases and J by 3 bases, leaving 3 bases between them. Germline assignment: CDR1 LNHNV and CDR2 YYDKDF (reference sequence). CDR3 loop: CATSRDPNQPQHF. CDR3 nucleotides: TGTGCCACCAGCAGAGATCCCAATCAGCCCCAGCATTTT.

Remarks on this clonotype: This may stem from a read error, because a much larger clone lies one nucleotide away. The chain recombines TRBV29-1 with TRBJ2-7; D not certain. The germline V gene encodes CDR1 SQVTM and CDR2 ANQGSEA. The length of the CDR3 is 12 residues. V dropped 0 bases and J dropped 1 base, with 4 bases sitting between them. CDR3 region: CSVEDRSYEQYF. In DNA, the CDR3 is TGCAGCGTTGAAGACAGATCCTACGAGCAGTACTTC.

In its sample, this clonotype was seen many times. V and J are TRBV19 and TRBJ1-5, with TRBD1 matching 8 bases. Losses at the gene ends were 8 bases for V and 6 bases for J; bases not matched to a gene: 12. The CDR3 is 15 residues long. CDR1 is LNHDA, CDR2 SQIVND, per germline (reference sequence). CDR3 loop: CASWRQGAISQPQHF. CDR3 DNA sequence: TGTGCCAGTTGGAGGCAGGGGGCGATTAGTCAGCCCCAGCATTTT.

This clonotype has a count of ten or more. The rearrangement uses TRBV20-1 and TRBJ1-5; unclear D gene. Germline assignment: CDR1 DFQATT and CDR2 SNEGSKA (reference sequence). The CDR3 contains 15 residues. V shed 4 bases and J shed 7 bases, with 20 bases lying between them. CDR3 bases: TGCAGTGCTACCCCCCCAGAGGGAGATTACCAGCCCCAGCATTTT. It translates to CSATPPEGDYQPQHF.

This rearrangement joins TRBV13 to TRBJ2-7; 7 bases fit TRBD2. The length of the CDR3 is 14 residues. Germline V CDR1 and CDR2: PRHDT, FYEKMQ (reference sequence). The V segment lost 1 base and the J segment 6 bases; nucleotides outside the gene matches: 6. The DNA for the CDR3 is TGTGCCAGCAGCTTAGAGGGAGGGCCCAGCGAGCAGTACTTC. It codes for CASSLEGGPSEQYF. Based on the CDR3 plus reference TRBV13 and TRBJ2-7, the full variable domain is AAGVIQSPRHLIKEKRETATLKCYPIPRHDTVYWYQQGPGQDPQFLISFYEKMQSDKGSIPDRFSAQQFSDYHSELNMSSLELGDSALYFCASSLEGGPSEQYFGPGTRLTVT.

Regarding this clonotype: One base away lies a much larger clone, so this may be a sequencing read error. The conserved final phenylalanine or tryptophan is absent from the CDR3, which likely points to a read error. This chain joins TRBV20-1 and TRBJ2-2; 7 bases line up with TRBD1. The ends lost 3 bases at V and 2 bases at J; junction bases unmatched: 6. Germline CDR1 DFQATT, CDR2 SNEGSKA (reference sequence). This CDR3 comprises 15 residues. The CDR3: CSARRTGRNTGELFL. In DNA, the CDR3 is TGCAGTGCTAGGAGGACAGGCCGCAACACCGGGGAGCTGTTTTTG.

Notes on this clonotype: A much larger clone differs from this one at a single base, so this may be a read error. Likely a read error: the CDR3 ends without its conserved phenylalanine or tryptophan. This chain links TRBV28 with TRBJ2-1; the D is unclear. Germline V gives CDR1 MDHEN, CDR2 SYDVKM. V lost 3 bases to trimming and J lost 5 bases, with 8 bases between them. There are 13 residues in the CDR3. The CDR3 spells CASSFIGNNEQFL. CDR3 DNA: TGTGCCAGCAGTTTCATCGGCAACAATGAGCAGTTCTTG.

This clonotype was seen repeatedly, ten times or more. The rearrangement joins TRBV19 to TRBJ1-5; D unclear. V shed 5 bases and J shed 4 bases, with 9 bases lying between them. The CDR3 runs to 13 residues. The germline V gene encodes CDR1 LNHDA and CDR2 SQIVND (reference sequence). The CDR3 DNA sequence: TGTGCCAGTAGTGTGGCGGAGAATCAGCCCCAGCATTTT. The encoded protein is CASSVAENQPQHF. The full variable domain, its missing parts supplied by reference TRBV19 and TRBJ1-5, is DGGITQSPKYLFRKEGQNVTLSCEQNLNHDAMYWYRQDPGQGLRLIYYSQIVNDFQKGDIAEGYSVSREKKESFPLTVTSAQKNPTAFYLCASSVAENQPQHFGDGTRLSIL.

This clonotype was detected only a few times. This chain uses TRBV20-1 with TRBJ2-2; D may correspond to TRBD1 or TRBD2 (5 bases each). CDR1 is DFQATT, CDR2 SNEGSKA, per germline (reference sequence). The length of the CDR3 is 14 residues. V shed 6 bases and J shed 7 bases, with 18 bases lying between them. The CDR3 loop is CSAPSRDGGGELFF. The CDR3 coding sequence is TGCAGTGCGCCGAGCCGGGATGGGGGCGGGGAGCTGTTTTTT.

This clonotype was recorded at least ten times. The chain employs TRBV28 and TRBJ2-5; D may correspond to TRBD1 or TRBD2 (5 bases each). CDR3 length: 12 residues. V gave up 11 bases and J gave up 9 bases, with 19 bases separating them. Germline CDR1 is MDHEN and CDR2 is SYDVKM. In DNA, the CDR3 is TGTGCCGCACGGGGACCCCTGGCGGCCCAGTACTTC. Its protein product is CAARGPLAAQYF.

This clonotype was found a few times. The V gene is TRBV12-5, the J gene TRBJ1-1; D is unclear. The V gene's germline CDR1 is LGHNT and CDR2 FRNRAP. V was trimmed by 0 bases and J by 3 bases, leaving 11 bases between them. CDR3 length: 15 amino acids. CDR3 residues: CASGLVQMRDTEAFF. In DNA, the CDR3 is TGTGCTAGTGGTTTGGTACAGATGAGGGACACTGAAGCTTTCTTT.

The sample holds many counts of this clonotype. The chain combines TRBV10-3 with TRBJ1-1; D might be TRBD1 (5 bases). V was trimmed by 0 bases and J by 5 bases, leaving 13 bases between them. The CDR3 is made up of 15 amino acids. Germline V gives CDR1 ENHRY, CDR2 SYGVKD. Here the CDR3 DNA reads TGTGCCATCAGTGAGTCTCGGGCAGGGAGGACTGAAGCTTTCTTT. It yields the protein CAISESRAGRTEAFF.

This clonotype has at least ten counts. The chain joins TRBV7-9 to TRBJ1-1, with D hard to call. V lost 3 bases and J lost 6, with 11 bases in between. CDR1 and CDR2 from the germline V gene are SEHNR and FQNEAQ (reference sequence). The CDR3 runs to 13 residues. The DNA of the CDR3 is TGTGCCAGCAGCTTCGACGACCTCGCTGAAGCTTTCTTT. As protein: CASSFDDLAEAFF. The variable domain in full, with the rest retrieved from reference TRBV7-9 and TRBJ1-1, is DTGVSQNPRHKITKRGQNVTFRCDPISEHNRLYWYRQTLGQGPEFLTYFQNEAQLEKSRLLSDRFSAERPKGSFSTLEIQRTEQGDSAMYLCASSFDDLAEAFFGQGTRLTVV.

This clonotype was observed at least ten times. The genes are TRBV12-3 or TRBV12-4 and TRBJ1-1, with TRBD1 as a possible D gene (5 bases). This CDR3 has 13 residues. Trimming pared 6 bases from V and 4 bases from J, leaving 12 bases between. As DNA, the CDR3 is TGTGCCAGCAGGTCGGGTGGGGGCACTGAAGCTTTCTTT. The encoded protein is CASRSGGGTEAFF.

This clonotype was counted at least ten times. CDR3 nucleotides: TGTGCCAGCAGCCCAGGACAGGGCCTCACAGATACGCAGTATTTT. It encodes CASSPGQGLTDTQYF. The genes are TRBV7-8 and TRBJ2-3; 8 bases align to TRBD1. Losses at the gene ends were 5 bases for V and 2 bases for J; bases not matched to a gene: 6. The CDR3 is 15 amino acids. Germline CDR1 is SGHVS and CDR2 is FQNEAQ.

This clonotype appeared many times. The CDR3 DNA follows: TGTGCCAGCAGCCAAGTACGCCACGGGGGGGCTAACTCCTACGAGCAGTACTTC. Its protein is CASSQVRHGGANSYEQYF. This chain joins TRBV4-2 and TRBJ2-7; 8 nucleotides align to TRBD2. This CDR3 contains 18 residues. Germline CDR1 and CDR2: LGHNA and YNFKEQ. The ends lost 1 base at V and 0 bases at J; junction bases unmatched: 11.

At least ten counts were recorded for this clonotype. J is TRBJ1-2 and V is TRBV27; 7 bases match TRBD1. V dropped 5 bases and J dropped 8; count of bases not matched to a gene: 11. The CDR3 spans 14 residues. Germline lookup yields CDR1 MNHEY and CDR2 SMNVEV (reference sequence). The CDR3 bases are TGTGCCAGCAGTAATCGACAGGGAAAGAACGGCTACACCTTC. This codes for CASSNRQGKNGYTF.

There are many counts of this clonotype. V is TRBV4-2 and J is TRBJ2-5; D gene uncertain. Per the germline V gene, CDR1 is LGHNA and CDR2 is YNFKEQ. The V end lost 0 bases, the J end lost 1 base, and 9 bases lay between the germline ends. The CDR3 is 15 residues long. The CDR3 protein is CASSQDRGSQETQYF. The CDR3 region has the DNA TGTGCCAGCAGCCAAGATCGCGGCAGCCAAGAGACCCAGTACTTC.

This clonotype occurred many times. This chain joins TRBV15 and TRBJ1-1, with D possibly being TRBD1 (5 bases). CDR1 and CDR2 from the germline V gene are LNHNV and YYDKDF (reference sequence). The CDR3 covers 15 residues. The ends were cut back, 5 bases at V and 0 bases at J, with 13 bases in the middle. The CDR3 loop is CATSGTEQVNTEAFF. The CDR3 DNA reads TGTGCCACCAGCGGGACCGAACAGGTGAACACTGAAGCTTTCTTT.

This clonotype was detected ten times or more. The CDR3 region is CASSFRRQDNHSPLHF. CDR3 nucleotide sequence: TGTGCCAGCAGCTTCCGGAGACAGGATAACCATTCACCCCTCCACTTT. The gene calls are TRBV7-8 and TRBJ1-6; a weak D match, TRBD1 (6 bases). This CDR3 contains 16 residues. V dropped 3 bases and J dropped 8 bases, with 17 bases sitting between them. The germline V gene encodes CDR1 SGHVS and CDR2 FQNEAQ.

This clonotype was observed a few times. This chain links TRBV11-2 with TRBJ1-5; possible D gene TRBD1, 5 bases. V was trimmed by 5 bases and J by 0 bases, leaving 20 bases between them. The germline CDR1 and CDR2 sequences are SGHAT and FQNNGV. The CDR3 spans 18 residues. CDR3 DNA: TGTGCCAGCAGCCACGTCAATGGGGCAGGGACTAGCAATCAGCCCCAGCATTTT. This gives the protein CASSHVNGAGTSNQPQHF.

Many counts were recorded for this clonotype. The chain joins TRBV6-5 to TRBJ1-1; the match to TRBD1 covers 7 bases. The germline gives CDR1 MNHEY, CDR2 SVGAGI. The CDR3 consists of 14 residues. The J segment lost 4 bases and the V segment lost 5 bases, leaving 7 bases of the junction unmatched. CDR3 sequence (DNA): TGTGCCAGCAGTCGACAGGGAATGGGCACTGAAGCTTTCTTT. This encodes CASSRQGMGTEAFF.